The 14 T cell receptor beta chains presented below share a single source sample, sequenced in a study of cytomegalovirus exposure and HLA in healthy donors. A multiplex PCR was run with 60 Vbeta primers and 13 Jbeta primers. Here immunoSEQ multiplex PCR was the method, and the copy in TCRdb shows in-frame clones only, minus some. This table has about 180,000 clones, more than 65% appearing once. Specimen: PBMCs. These TCRs come from a woman between 45 and 60 years old in good health and CMV-seronegative.

This chain joins TRBV28 and TRBJ2-2; D uncertain. The V end was cut by 5 bases, the J end by 3 bases, with 7 bases between. Germline lookup yields CDR1 MDHEN and CDR2 SYDVKM. The CDR3 covers 13 residues. This chain's CDR3 is CASSGQYTGELFF. CDR3 bases: TGTGCCAGCAGTGGTCAGTACACCGGGGAGCTGTTTTTT.

This clone turned up a few times. This chain links TRBV4-1 with TRBJ1-4; a weak D match, TRBD1 (6 bases). Per germline, CDR1 MGHRA and CDR2 YSYEKL. The CDR3 has 16 residues. The V gene lost 4 bases and the J gene lost 4 bases, with 16 bases spanning the gap. The CDR3 DNA sequence: TGCGCCAGCAGCCTTATTACAGGGATTGGTAATGAAAAACTGTTTTTT. As protein: CASSLITGIGNEKLFF.

The chain uses TRBV5-6 and TRBJ1-1; 7 nucleotides line up with TRBD1. The CDR3 totals 16 residues. Germline CDR1 SGHDT, CDR2 YYEEEE. Unmatched junction bases numbered 7, after V lost 2 bases and J lost 0 bases. The CDR3 here is CASSFLETGMNTEAFF. The CDR3 nucleotides read TGTGCCAGCAGCTTTCTAGAGACAGGGATGAACACTGAAGCTTTCTTT.

Here the CDR3 reads CASNQPVSTEAFF. CDR3 nucleotide sequence: TGTGCCAGTAATCAACCGGTCTCCACTGAAGCTTTCTTT. This chain connects TRBV19 to TRBJ1-1; no definite D call. CDR3 length: 13 residues. V lost 7 bases and J lost 4, with 13 bases in between. In germline, CDR1 is LNHDA, CDR2 SQIVND (reference sequence).

The chain combines TRBV6-6 with TRBJ2-7, with a tentative D call TRBD1 (5 bases). This CDR3 region has 14 residues. Germline V gene data show CDR1 as MNHNY and CDR2 as SVGAGI (reference sequence). V was clipped by 7 bases and J by 2 bases, with 15 bases between them. This chain's CDR3 is CASTPLQGTYEQYF. CDR3 in DNA: TGTGCCAGCACCCCCTTGCAGGGAACCTACGAGCAGTACTTC.

V is TRBV18 and J is TRBJ1-4, with 7 bases aligning to TRBD1. The CDR3 covers 13 residues. V lost 4 bases, J lost 6 bases, and 2 bases stayed unmatched. The V gene's germline CDR1 is KGHSH and CDR2 LQKENI. CDR3 in DNA: TGTGCCAGCTCACGAGGACAGGATGAAAAACTGTTTTTT. Its protein product is CASSRGQDEKLFF.

This clone was counted between two and nine times. This rearrangement joins TRBV10-3 to TRBJ2-3; possibly TRBD2 for D (5 bases). The CDR3 contains 12 residues. Trimming shortened V by 11 bases and J by 3 bases, and 12 bases separated the two germline ends. In germline, CDR1 is ENHRY, CDR2 SYGVKD. The CDR3 spells CAGSGGTDTQYF. DNA for the CDR3: TGTGCCGGGAGCGGCGGTACAGATACGCAGTATTTT.

This clone has just one count. The chain combines TRBV7-9 with TRBJ2-2; D remains unclear. CDR1 is SEHNR, CDR2 FQNEAQ, per germline (reference sequence). V was pared by 4 bases and J by 0 bases, with 12 bases between. This CDR3 region has 16 residues. DNA of the CDR3: TGTGCCAGCAGCTCGAGTGCCTTGACGAACACCGGGGAGCTGTTTTTT. It encodes CASSSSALTNTGELFF. Drawing the rest from reference TRBV7-9 and TRBJ2-2, the complete variable domain is DTGVSQNPRHKITKRGQNVTFRCDPISEHNRLYWYRQTLGQGPEFLTYFQNEAQLEKSRLLSDRFSAERPKGSFSTLEIQRTEQGDSAMYLCASSSSALTNTGELFFGEGSRLTVL.

V is TRBV5-1 and J is TRBJ2-5; tentative D call: TRBD2 (6 bases). The V gene lost 0 bases and the J gene lost 4 bases, with 13 bases spanning the gap. The germline V gene has CDR1 SGHRS and CDR2 YFSETQ. This CDR3 is built from 15 residues. Here the CDR3 DNA reads TGCGCCAGCAGCTTGGAGGGCCCGGAGGGAGAGACCCAGTACTTC. This sequence encodes CASSLEGPEGETQYF.

V usage is TRBV5-4 and J usage is TRBJ1-2; perhaps TRBD1 as D (6 bases). The CDR3 is 17 residues long. Trimming took off 0 bases at V and 4 bases at J, with 19 bases between the two ends. From germline, CDR1 is SGHNT and CDR2 YYREEE (reference sequence). CDR3 in amino acids: CASSLGGHSGSGYGYTF. CDR3 in DNA: TGTGCCAGCAGCTTGGGGGGACACTCGGGGTCTGGCTATGGCTACACCTTC.

The chain recombines TRBV21-1 with TRBJ2-1; whether TRBD2, the table's D call, matches the DNA was not checked. TRBV21-1 is shown as a pseudogene. This CDR3 contains 19 residues. Here the CDR3 reads CASSKLRGGGRRTYNEQFF. In nucleotides, the CDR3 is TGTGCCAGCAGCAAACTCCGAGGGGGGGGCAGAAGAACCTACAATGAGCAGTTCTTC.

The rearrangement joins TRBV7-7 to TRBJ1-5, with D perhaps matching TRBD1 (5 bases). Germline values: CDR1 SSHAT, CDR2 FNYEAQ (reference sequence). Trimming shortened V by 5 bases and J by 8 bases, and 13 bases separated the two germline ends. CDR3 size: 13 residues. The CDR3 protein is CASSRGMSEPQHF. CDR3 sequence (DNA): TGTGCCAGCAGCAGGGGTATGTCGGAGCCCCAGCATTTT.

The chain is built from TRBV6-5 and TRBJ2-1, with 7 bases fitting TRBD1. Germline lookup yields CDR1 MNHEY and CDR2 SVGAGI. The CDR3 has 12 amino acids. V lost 6 bases to trimming and J lost 7 bases; unmatched junction nucleotides: 3. The CDR3 reads CASSARGNEQFF. The CDR3 DNA is TGTGCCAGCAGCGCCAGGGGGAATGAGCAGTTCTTC.

V is TRBV30 and J is TRBJ2-7, with TRBD2 matching 11 bases. V shed 0 bases and J 0 bases; nucleotides not matched to a gene: 19. The V gene's germline CDR1 is GTSNPN and CDR2 SVGIG (reference sequence). This CDR3 region has 21 residues. CDR3 DNA sequence: TGTGCCTGGAGTGTACTATTTACAGGTAGCCTAGCGGGAGGATTCTCCTACGAGCAGTACTTC. Protein sequence: CAWSVLFTGSLAGGFSYEQYF.